The 5 T cell receptor beta chains given below trace back to one sample, sequenced in a study of blood T cell repertoires in COVID-19. Assay used: immunoSEQ multiplex PCR; TCRdb lists only in-frame clones, some missing. The profile shows over 130,000 clones, about nine tenths of them singletons. Sequencing was done on a sample of peripheral blood. The receptors were sampled from a human donor with COVID-19, enrolled during active disease. The donor label of this sample is uncertain.

This clone was observed a single time. V is TRBV18 and J is TRBJ2-3, with D tentatively TRBD2 (5 bases). V lost 3 bases, J lost 0 bases, and 7 bases lay in between. The CDR3 is 14 amino acids. Germline CDR1 KGHSH, CDR2 LQKENI. The CDR3 bases are TGTGCCAGCTCACCTAGGACTAGCACAGATACGCAGTATTTT. It encodes CASSPRTSTDTQYF.

The chain employs TRBV4-1 and TRBJ1-5; the match to TRBD1 covers 8 bases. The CDR3 consists of 15 residues. J was trimmed by 6 bases and V by 3 bases; bases with no gene match: 7. Germline V gives CDR1 MGHRA, CDR2 YSYEKL. The CDR3 coding sequence is TGCGCCAGCAGCCAGACAGGGGTGGGAGGTCAGCCCCAGCATTTT. The encoded protein is CASSQTGVGGQPQHF.

The J gene is TRBJ2-3, the V gene TRBV5-4; 12 nucleotides align to TRBD2. V lost 4 bases to trimming and J lost 9 bases; unmatched junction nucleotides: 6. Germline loops: CDR1 SGHNT, CDR2 YYREEE (reference sequence). The CDR3 is 14 amino acids. CDR3: CASSQLAGGSTQYF. CDR3 coding DNA: TGTGCCAGCAGCCAACTAGCGGGGGGCTCAACGCAGTATTTT.

The rearrangement uses TRBV18 and TRBJ1-1, with 8 nucleotides matching TRBD1. Trimming took 5 bases from V and 3 from J; bases not matched to a gene: 2. The CDR3 has 13 amino acids. Germline V gene data show CDR1 as KGHSH and CDR2 as LQKENI. In DNA form, the CDR3 reads TGTGCCAGCTCATCGACAGGGGACACTGAAGCTTTCTTT. It codes for CASSSTGDTEAFF.

The rearrangement links TRBV27 to TRBJ1-1; D might be TRBD1 (6 bases). Trimming took off 3 bases at V and 0 bases at J, with 14 bases between the two ends. The CDR3 has 16 residues. Germline CDR1 reads MNHEY; CDR2 reads SMNVEV (reference sequence). CDR3 DNA sequence: TGTGCCAGCAGTTTGGGGGCAGCCCTCATGAACACTGAAGCTTTCTTT. Translated: CASSLGAALMNTEAFF.